Listed below are T cell receptor beta chains from one sample, sequenced in a study of blood T cells in healthy people across ages. TCRdb reprocessed the 5' RACE reads via MiXCR and lists one record per CDR3 protein. The table shows some 1,800,000 distinct CDR3 sequences, with about 39% occurring only once. Sequencing used blood. These receptors all stem from a human donor in good health. The conserved cysteine and the conserved F or W are not part of the CDR3 here. Size is omitted from some rows. Given values are once, few, many or a class for expanded clones.

.,.,TRBV5-1,11,ASSLDYSCEQY
TRBJ1-2,.,TRBV28,15,ASSSSGTGFQGSGYT
TRBJ2-1,.,TRBV7-9,13,ASRSHEAGVNEQF
TRBJ1-5,few,TRBV7-9,14,ASSSPDRGGVQPQH
TRBJ1-5,.,TRBV7-2,13,ASGLWAGIDQPQH
TRBJ2-1,few,TRBV7-8,14,ASSPRRRTSANEQF
TRBJ2-1,.,TRBV9,10,ASSAATDQQF
TRBJ1-2,few,TRBV15,12,ATSRDGSSYGYT
TRBJ1-6,.,TRBV20-1,16,SASPGQGALSLNSPLH
TRBJ2-1,.,TRBV4-1,13,ASSQSYRDMNEQF
TRBJ1-5,.,TRBV12-3/TRBV12-4,13,ASSLGAGRYQPQH
TRBJ1-2,.,TRBV24-1,12,TTSDFRDNYGYT
TRBJ1-4,few,TRBV20-1,10,SAHTGGEKLF
TRBJ2-3,.,TRBV28,13,ASMIQGEATDMQY
TRBJ2-6,.,TRBV7-3,19,ASKINRDTGIPHSGANVLT
TRBJ2-3,.,TRBV7-2,11,ASRREGTDTQY
TRBJ2-5,few,TRBV2,12,ASIWTGIVETQY
TRBJ2-5,.,TRBV11-3,14,ASSLRWTANQETQY
TRBJ1-2,.,TRBV7-6,12,ASSPPGGVSGYT
TRBJ2-7,few,TRBV7-2,12,ASSTSTGGYEQY
TRBJ1-2,few,TRBV5-1,10,ASSLDVEGYT
TRBJ1-2,.,TRBV12-3/TRBV12-4,9,ASRDRGGYT
TRBJ2-7,few,TRBV27,12,ASSLDRLSYEQY
TRBJ1-2,few,TRBV5-1,12,ASSRGQGSDGYT
TRBJ2-4,.,TRBV20-1,12,SARLGQGGNIQY
TRBJ2-6,.,TRBV28,14,ASSSPQGSGANVLT
TRBJ1-1,many,TRBV7-2,11,ASSSDRTTEAF
TRBJ2-1,.,TRBV20-1,13,SARSTRGPYNEQF
TRBJ2-5,.,TRBV7-9,15,ASSLAFPSSSYNEQY
TRBJ2-3,.,TRBV20-1,15,SARGSPPGQGADTQY
TRBJ1-1,.,TRBV6-5,14,ASSYSKGQGGTEAF
TRBJ2-1,.,TRBV20-1,12,SASTGASYNEQF
TRBJ2-1,.,TRBV12-3/TRBV12-4,13,ASSFRRGRYNEQF